This T cell receptor (beta chain) comes out of a study of regulatory T cells in long-lasting Graves disease. Germline CDR1 SNHLY, CDR2 FYNNEI. V shed 4 bases, J shed 6 bases, and the junction held 1 base outside the gene matches. The CDR3 totals 12 residues. Building the TCR beta libraries relied on iRepertoire HTBI primers, and CDR3 regions underwent Arm-PCR. One entry per CDR3 protein, called by TCRdb with MiXCR from the multiplex PCR reads. This repertoire shows approximately 230,000 distinct CDR3 sequences, around 19% found once; its top ten account for approximately 20%. Time point described: newly diagnosed GD, antithyroid drugs for less than 3 months. After RNA was extracted from PBMCs, the TCR library was made from it. Peripheral blood, approximately 9 milliliters per patient, was collected in EDTA tubes. This clonotype was seen a handful of times.

The sample in question was peripheral blood mononuclear cells (PBMCs), obtained at new diagnosis, from a patient treated with antithyroid drugs. The chain recombines TRBV2 with TRBJ2-3; TRBD2 agrees at 7 bases. This receptor was identified in a female donor with Graves disease. CDR3 sequence: CASSGTRDTQYF. The CDR3 coding sequence is TGTGCCAGCAGTGGGACTAGGGATACGCAGTATTTT.